Sequencing of this T cell receptor (beta chain) was carried out in a study of blood T cell repertoires in COVID-19. Study summary: Some COVID-19 samples were acute and others convalescent; all came from the United States, Italy and Spain.

Germline V lookup: CDR1 MNHNY, CDR2 SVGAGI (reference sequence). The CDR3 is 15 amino acids. V gave up 7 bases and J gave up 5 bases; unmatched junction bases: 14. This clone was found a few times. Per the original data handling: Scientists estimated how many nucleated cells there were by amplifying reference gene primers. Produced via immunoSEQ multiplex PCR; TCRdb's table is partial and in-frame only. That table supplies the V and J calls and clone size; D and trimming were determined from the DNA. The table records roughly 240,000 clones, approximately 80% of them present only once. The sequence derives from a woman older than 75 with acute or convalescent COVID-19. Material for sequencing was peripheral blood. The chain carries TRBV6-6 and TRBJ2-7; 7 positions agree with TRBD1. The CDR3 reads CASTYRGTDTDEQYF. DNA of the CDR3: TGTGCCAGCACCTACAGGGGAACTGATACTGACGAGCAGTACTTC.